The rows below give T cell receptor beta chains drawn from one sample of a study of STAT3 mutations in large granular lymphocyte leukemia. TCRdb's copy holds only in-frame clones and misses some; the assay was immunoSEQ multiplex PCR. Of 15,000 to 19,000 clones listed, around 90% are singletons. Sequencing was carried out using peripheral blood mononuclear cells. Receptor source: a woman aged 45 to 65 with T-cell large granular lymphocyte leukemia. Some clones in this sample may be carry-over from other donors' samples. Each CDR3 is given with its conserved first and last residue. Fields, in order: D gene, clone size, J gene, V gene, CDR3 DNA, CDR3 protein. The D gene is left open where the match is weak. Not all rows give a size; the values are once, few, many and, for expanded clones, a class.

TRBD2,.,TRBJ2-5,TRBV5-1,TGCGCCAGCAGCCGAACTATAGCGGGAGGTATGGAGACCCAGTACTTC,CASSRTIAGGMETQYF
.,.,TRBJ2-6,TRBV5-5,TGTGCCAGCAGCTTGCGTCCAGGACTGAGCTCTGGGGCCAACGTCCTGACTTTC,CASSLRPGLSSGANVLTF
TRBD2,.,TRBJ2-1,TRBV4-1,TGCGCCAGCAGCCAATCTCCGACTAGCGGGAGGGCCGGCAATGAGCAGTTCTTC,CASSQSPTSGRAGNEQFF
.,.,TRBJ2-5,TRBV5-1,TGCGCCAGCAGCTGGTCGGGCGAGACCCAGTACTTC,CASSWSGETQYF
TRBD1,.,TRBJ1-4,TRBV28,TGTGCCAGCAGTTTGGGGAGGTGGGGACAGGGAAATGAAAAACTGTTTTTT,CASSLGRWGQGNEKLFF
.,.,TRBJ2-7,TRBV28,TGTGCCAGCAGTTACCGGCCCGGCGAGCAGTACTTC,CASSYRPGEQYF
.,.,TRBJ1-5,TRBV30,TGTGCCTTCGACAGCGATCAGCCCCAGCATTTT,CAFDSDQPQHF
.,once,TRBJ2-7,TRBV29-1,TGCAGCGGCTTGACAGGTTTTCCCTACGAGCAGTACTTC,CSGLTGFPYEQYF
TRBD2,.,TRBJ2-5,TRBV15,TGTGCCACCAGCCCCTGGGGGAGGGTAGAGACCCAGTACTTC,CATSPWGRVETQYF
.,.,TRBJ1-5,TRBV7-9,TGTGCCAGCAGCTTAGCTACGGCAGGGACTCAGCCCCAGCATTTT,CASSLATAGTQPQHF
.,.,TRBJ1-1,TRBV18,TGTGCCAGCTCACCCCGGCAAAGGGACACTGAAGCTTTCTTT,CASSPRQRDTEAFF
.,.,TRBJ2-7,TRBV7-9,TGTGCCAGCAGCTTAGTTCACACGCAAGAATACGAGCAGTACTTC,CASSLVHTQEYEQYF
.,.,TRBJ1-2,TRBV14,TGTGCCAGCAGCCAAGTTGGAGGGACCCAACCTTACTATGGCTACACCTTC,CASSQVGGTQPYYGYTF
.,few,TRBJ2-1,TRBV7-2,TGTGCCAGCAGCTTAAGAGGTCTTGAGCAGTTCTTC,CASSLRGLEQFF
.,.,TRBJ2-1,TRBV18,TGTGCCAGCTCAATGAGCTCCTACAATGAGCAGTTCTTC,CASSMSSYNEQFF
.,.,TRBJ2-3,TRBV4-3,TGCGCCAGCAGCCTGAGAGCGGGCCCTTCCACAGATACGCAGTATTTT,CASSLRAGPSTDTQYF
.,.,TRBJ2-1,TRBV20-1,TGCAGTGCCCGGGCTTACAATGAGCAGTTCTTC,CSARAYNEQFF
.,.,TRBJ2-2,TRBV7-9,TGTGCCAGCAGGCGACAGGAGGCGAACACCGGGGAGCTGTTTTTT,CASRRQEANTGELFF
.,.,TRBJ1-1,TRBV5-1,TGCGCCAGCAGCTTGGGGGGCCCGAACACTGAAGCTTTCTTT,CASSLGGPNTEAFF
.,.,TRBJ2-1,TRBV7-9,TGTGCCAGCAGCTCGACACTAGTTGTGTGGTGGGATGAGCAGTTCTTC,CASSSTLVVWWDEQFF
.,.,TRBJ2-3,TRBV18,TGTGCCAGCTCACCACCGGAGGGGGCGGGCACAGATACGCAGTATTTT,CASSPPEGAGTDTQYF
TRBD1,.,TRBJ2-5,TRBV4-1,TGCGCCAGCAGCCAAGATCACGCAGGGGGCCTCCAAGAGACCCAGTACTTC,CASSQDHAGGLQETQYF
.,.,TRBJ1-2,TRBV30,TGTGCCTGGACGATCCATCAAGGGGGTGGCTACACCTTC,CAWTIHQGGGYTF
TRBD1,once,TRBJ2-5,TRBV30,TGTGCCTGGGCAGAGGGACAGGGGGCTAAAAAGACCCAGTACTTC,CAWAEGQGAKKTQYF
TRBD1,.,TRBJ2-1,TRBV5-8,TGTGCCAGCAGTCGGGGGCAGGGGGCCTTCAATGAGCAGTTCTTC,CASSRGQGAFNEQFF
.,.,TRBJ1-5,TRBV6-6,TGTGCCAGCAGGACTTTGACCTATCAGCCCCAGCATTTT,CASRTLTYQPQHF
.,.,TRBJ2-3,TRBV18,TGTGCCAGCTCACCAGGACTAAACACAGATACGCAGTATTTT,CASSPGLNTDTQYF
.,once,TRBJ1-2,TRBV28,TGTGCCAGCAGCCCCGGATTGGGCTACACCTTC,CASSPGLGYTF
.,once,TRBJ1-1,TRBV5-1,TGCGCCAGCAGCTTGGGGACCTTAGTCATCGACACTGAAGCTTTCTTT,CASSLGTLVIDTEAFF
TRBD1,.,TRBJ2-7,TRBV18,TGTGCCAGCTCCTCCGGACAGGGGGAAGGATTCGAGCAGTACTTC,CASSSGQGEGFEQYF
.,.,TRBJ2-2,TRBV7-9,TGTGCCAGCAGCTCGGATACGAACACCGGGGAGCTGTTTTTT,CASSSDTNTGELFF
TRBD2,.,TRBJ2-5,TRBV7-9,TGTGCCAGCAGCTTTAGCGGGAGGGCCCGGGAGACCCAGTACTTC,CASSFSGRARETQYF
TRBD1,.,TRBJ1-5,TRBV6-1,TGTGCCAGCAGTGCAGGGGGTGTTTATCAGCCCCAGCATTTT,CASSAGGVYQPQHF
.,.,TRBJ1-1,TRBV5-6,TGTGCCAGCAGCTTGGGGCCAGTCCAGAACACTGAAGCTTTCTTT,CASSLGPVQNTEAFF
.,.,TRBJ2-2,TRBV5-4,TGTGCCAGCAGCTTGGGGCCTCACGGGGAGCTGTTTTTT,CASSLGPHGELFF
.,.,TRBJ1-2,TRBV5-4,TGTGCCAGCAGCCTCCGGGCTAACTATGGCTACACCTTC,CASSLRANYGYTF
.,.,TRBJ1-4,TRBV4-3,TGCGCCAGCAGCCAACGGGTGGCGGTTAACGAAAAACTGTTTTTT,CASSQRVAVNEKLFF
.,.,TRBJ2-7,TRBV7-2,TGTGCCAGCAGCTTAACCCCCGCGGCAGGTGGGGGGGAGCAGTACTTC,CASSLTPAAGGGEQYF
TRBD1,.,TRBJ2-7,TRBV30,TGTGCCTGGACCGCCGACAGGGGGCTCGACGAGCAGTACTTC,CAWTADRGLDEQYF
.,.,TRBJ2-2,TRBV4-1,TGCGCCAGCAGCCTGATAGGCGGGATCGACACCGGGGAGCTGTTTTTT,CASSLIGGIDTGELFF
.,.,TRBJ2-3,TRBV18,TGTGCCAGCTCGGTCGGGTTCACAGATACGCAGTATTTT,CASSVGFTDTQYF
.,.,TRBJ2-3,TRBV6-6,TGTGCCAGCAGTTACCTAGCACGGACAGATACGCAGTATTTT,CASSYLARTDTQYF
.,.,TRBJ2-7,TRBV28,TGTGCCAGCAGACTGGACTCCACCTACGAGCAGTACTTC,CASRLDSTYEQYF
.,.,TRBJ2-7,TRBV15,TGTGCCACCAGCAGAGAAGGGTACGAGCAGTACTTC,CATSREGYEQYF
.,.,TRBJ2-5,TRBV18,TGTGCCAGCTCACCACGAACAGAGACCCAGTACTTC,CASSPRTETQYF
.,.,TRBJ2-6,TRBV4-2,TGTGCCAGCAGCCAAGACATCTCTGGGGCCAACGTCCTGACTTTC,CASSQDISGANVLTF
.,.,TRBJ1-3,TRBV5-4,TGTGCCAGCAGCTTTTCTGCCGGGGGAAACACCATATATTTT,CASSFSAGGNTIYF
.,.,TRBJ2-3,TRBV5-1,TGCGCCAGCAGCTCAAGGGATTCCTCAGCAGATACGCAGTATTTT,CASSSRDSSADTQYF
TRBD1,.,TRBJ2-3,TRBV5-1,TGCGCCAGCAGCACCCAGGACAGGGATGCAGATACGCAGTATTTT,CASSTQDRDADTQYF